The 16 T cell receptor beta chains below all came from one sample that was sequenced in a study of T cells in Graves' hyperthyroidism and ophthalmopathy. TCR beta CDR3 regions were amplified from RNA transcripts. The primer set for the first-round RT-PCR of the TCR CDR3 was HTBI. One entry per CDR3 protein, called by TCRdb with MiXCR from the multiplex PCR reads. The profile covers some 300,000 distinct CDR3 sequences, with 16% appearing a single time and 33% taken by the ten largest. The sample comprised blood. These receptors originate from a man aged 25 to 40 with Graves' hyperthyroidism.

This clonotype came up many times. This chain connects TRBV20-1 to TRBJ2-5; D is ambiguous. In germline, CDR1 is DFQATT, CDR2 SNEGSKA (reference sequence). Deletions cut 5 bases from V and 0 bases from J, with 4 bases between. This CDR3 spans 11 amino acids. The CDR3 here is CSAQDQETQYF. The CDR3 DNA reads as TGCAGTGCTCAGGACCAAGAGACCCAGTACTTC.

This clonotype has more than one count but fewer than ten. The J gene is TRBJ1-3, the V gene TRBV6-1; tentatively, D is TRBD1 (5 bases). V lost 6 bases, J lost 0 bases, and 12 bases lay in between. Germline CDR1 is MNHNS and CDR2 is SASEGT. The CDR3 spans 15 residues. As DNA, the CDR3 is TGTGCCAGCAGCGCGGGGGGGGACTCTGGAAACACCATATATTTT. Amino acid sequence: CASSAGGDSGNTIYF.

This clonotype was seen repeatedly, ten times or more. The V gene is TRBV30, the J gene TRBJ1-1; a weak D match, TRBD1 (5 bases). The CDR3 consists of 12 residues. CDR1 and CDR2 from the germline V gene are GTSNPN and SVGIG (reference sequence). V was pared by 0 bases and J by 10 bases, with 12 bases between. CDR3 sequence reads: CAWSVGSGGAFF. For the CDR3, the DNA is TGTGCCTGGAGTGTCGGGAGCGGGGGAGCTTTCTTT.

This clonotype was counted at least ten times. This sequence joins TRBV12-3 or TRBV12-4 and TRBJ2-3; a weak D match, TRBD2 (6 bases). The ends were cut back, 3 bases at V and 3 bases at J, with 13 bases in the middle. This CDR3 has 15 residues. As DNA, the CDR3 is TGTGCCAGCAGTTTGAGGAGGGGACCGACAGATACGCAGTATTTT. This translates into CASSLRRGPTDTQYF.

This clonotype occurred many times. The V and J genes are TRBV20-1 and TRBJ1-5; D ambiguous. V was trimmed by 6 bases and J by 5 bases, leaving 14 bases between them. Germline assignment: CDR1 DFQATT and CDR2 SNEGSKA (reference sequence). The CDR3 loop spans 13 amino acids. CDR3 loop: CSALTESDQPQHF. The DNA of the CDR3 is TGCAGTGCCCTCACAGAGAGTGATCAGCCCCAGCATTTT.

V usage is TRBV12-3 or TRBV12-4 and J usage is TRBJ1-2, with a weak D call TRBD1 (5 bases). V was cut by 3 bases and J by 8 bases, with 10 bases left in between. The CDR3 length is 12 residues. The CDR3 DNA reads TGTGCCAGCAGTTTTTACCGGGGGGGCTACACCTTC. Protein product: CASSFYRGGYTF.

The sample holds many counts of this clonotype. V gene TRBV6-1 combines with J gene TRBJ1-2; no firm D call. This CDR3 contains 14 residues. Trimming took off 9 bases at V and 8 bases at J, with 22 bases between the two ends. Germline CDR1 and CDR2: MNHNS and SASEGT. As DNA, the CDR3 is TGTGCCAGTTCGAGGGAGAGCAATTCTATCGGCTACACCTTC. Residues: CASSRESNSIGYTF.

The rearrangement uses TRBV5-6 and TRBJ2-1; a weak D match, TRBD2 (5 bases). CDR3 size: 14 residues. Deletions cut 6 bases from V and 0 bases from J, with 10 bases between. Germline V lookup: CDR1 SGHDT, CDR2 YYEEEE. The CDR3 here is CASMLGSSYNEQFF. CDR3 in DNA: TGTGCCAGCATGCTGGGGAGCTCCTACAATGAGCAGTTCTTC.

The chain has TRBV5-5 and TRBJ1-1; D not resolved. The CDR3 consists of 12 residues. Germline CDR1 reads SGHKS; CDR2 reads YYEKEE (reference sequence). V lost 4 bases, J lost 6 bases, and 10 bases lay in between. CDR3 region: CASSRSNAEAFF. The CDR3 DNA is TGTGCCAGCAGCCGTTCGAATGCTGAAGCTTTCTTT.

For the CDR3, the DNA is TGTGCCAGCAGCCAAGGGACGAATGAGCAGTTCTTC. Amino acids: CASSQGTNEQFF. The chain is built from TRBV3-1 and TRBJ2-1, with D uncertain. Per the germline V gene, CDR1 is LGHDT and CDR2 is YNNKEL (reference sequence). Trimming cost V 1 base and J 7 bases, with 5 bases left between them. The CDR3 sequence is 12 residues long.

In its sample, this clonotype was seen a few times. The rearrangement links TRBV3-1 to TRBJ2-2, with 9 bases fitting TRBD2. The CDR3 length is 16 residues. Germline CDR1 LGHDT, CDR2 YNNKEL (reference sequence). V lost 2 bases to trimming and J lost 4 bases; unmatched junction nucleotides: 5. This CDR3 is CASSQLSGSGTGELFF. CDR3 DNA sequence: TGTGCCAGCAGCCAACTTAGCGGGAGTGGCACCGGGGAGCTGTTTTTT.

In its sample, this clonotype was seen many times. The DNA of the CDR3 is TGTGCCAGCAGCACCTTAGGGAACGCGCGATTCTCCTACAATGAGCAGTTCTTC. Residues: CASSTLGNARFSYNEQFF. This chain joins TRBV11-2 and TRBJ2-1; D not resolved. The CDR3 totals 18 residues. Germline V lookup: CDR1 SGHAT, CDR2 FQNNGV. Trimming left V 5 bases short and J 0 bases short, with 20 bases between.

There are a few counts of this clonotype. This sequence joins TRBV15 and TRBJ2-2; D is undetermined. The CDR3 consists of 13 residues. CDR1 LNHNV and CDR2 YYDKDF come from the germline V gene (reference sequence). The V and J ends lost 5 bases and 4 bases respectively, with 8 bases between them. CDR3 amino acids: CATSGGVTGELFF. CDR3 DNA sequence: TGTGCCACCAGCGGTGGAGTCACCGGGGAGCTGTTTTTT.

Many counts were recorded for this clonotype. The chain uses TRBV28 and TRBJ1-1; a possible D gene is TRBD1 (6 bases). The V and J ends lost 6 bases and 4 bases respectively, with 15 bases between them. The CDR3 runs 14 residues. From germline, CDR1 is MDHEN and CDR2 SYDVKM. DNA of the CDR3: TGTGCCAGCAGGGGCAGGGGAGGAGCCACTGAAGCTTTCTTT. Its protein product is CASRGRGGATEAFF.

The chain recombines TRBV24-1 with TRBJ1-1, with 7 bases that match TRBD1. The CDR3 runs 12 residues. V dropped 5 bases and J dropped 5; count of bases not matched to a gene: 1. Germline V gene sequence: CDR1 KGHDR, CDR2 SFDVKD. The chain's CDR3 is CATSGQGTEAFF. Written as DNA, the CDR3 is TGTGCCACCAGTGGACAGGGTACTGAAGCTTTCTTT.

The rearrangement links TRBV5-1 to TRBJ2-3; D is perhaps TRBD1 (5 bases). Germline V CDR1 and CDR2: SGHRS, YFSETQ. V was cut by 4 bases and J by 4 bases, with 13 bases left in between. The CDR3 has 14 residues. CDR3 protein: CASSTRQPADTQYF. In DNA form, the CDR3 reads TGCGCCAGCAGCACTCGACAGCCCGCAGATACGCAGTATTTT.